This record looks at one T cell receptor (beta chain) sequence and its context. The antigen remains undetermined. TCRdb recomputed calls from the RT-PCR reads with MiXCR, one row per CDR3 protein. There are 550,000 to 600,000 distinct CDR3 sequences in the sample; over 9.5% occur only once, and roughly 10% lies in the top ten. The data stem from a study of response to subunit inactivated influenza vaccine. Notes on the study in general: The authors proposed limited new T cell recruitment per seasonal influenza vaccination.

V shed 1 base and J shed 0 bases, with 22 bases lying between them. This CDR3 spans 20 amino acids. Germline V gene sequence: CDR1 MGHRA, CDR2 YSYEKL. The source is a man aged 50 or older who received an inactivated influenza vaccine. The material sequenced was PBMCs from blood, taken on the day of vaccination. The chain employs TRBV4-1 and TRBJ2-1; D might be TRBD2 (7 bases). CDR3 in amino acids: CASSQAHPRGPLSSYNEQFF. Here the CDR3 DNA reads TGCGCCAGCAGCCAAGCCCACCCGCGGGGGCCCCTTAGCTCCTACAATGAGCAGTTCTTC.